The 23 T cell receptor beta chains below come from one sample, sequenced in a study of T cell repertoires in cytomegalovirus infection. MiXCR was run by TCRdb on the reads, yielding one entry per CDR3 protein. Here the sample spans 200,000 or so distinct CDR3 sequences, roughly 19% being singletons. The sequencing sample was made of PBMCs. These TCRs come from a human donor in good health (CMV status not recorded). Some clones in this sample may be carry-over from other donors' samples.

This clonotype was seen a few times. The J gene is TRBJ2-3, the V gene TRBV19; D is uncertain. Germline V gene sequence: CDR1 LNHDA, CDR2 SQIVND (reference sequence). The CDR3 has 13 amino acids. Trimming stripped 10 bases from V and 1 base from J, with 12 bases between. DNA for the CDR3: TGTGCCACCTCCGGCTCCGGCACAGATACGCAGTATTTT. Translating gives CATSGSGTDTQYF.

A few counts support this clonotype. CDR3 sequence (DNA): TGTGCCAGCAGACCTCTTGGGTCTGGGGCCAACGTCCTGACTTTC. Translating it yields CASRPLGSGANVLTF. This chain connects TRBV28 to TRBJ2-6; D call uncertain. Trimming left V 6 bases short and J 1 base short, with 10 bases between. Germline values: CDR1 MDHEN, CDR2 SYDVKM. The CDR3 covers 15 residues.

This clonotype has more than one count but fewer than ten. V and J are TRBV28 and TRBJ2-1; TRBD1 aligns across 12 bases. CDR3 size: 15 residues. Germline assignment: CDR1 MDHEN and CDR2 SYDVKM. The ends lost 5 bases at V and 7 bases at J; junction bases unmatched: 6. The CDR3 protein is CASSPSGQGANEQFF. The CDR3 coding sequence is TGTGCCAGCAGTCCCTCGGGACAGGGGGCTAATGAGCAGTTCTTC. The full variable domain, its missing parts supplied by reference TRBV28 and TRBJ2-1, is DVKVTQSSRYLVKRTGEKVFLECVQDMDHENMFWYRQDPGLGLRLIYFSYDVKMKEKGDIPEGYSVSREKKERFSLILESASTNQTSMYLCASSPSGQGANEQFFGPGTRLTVL.

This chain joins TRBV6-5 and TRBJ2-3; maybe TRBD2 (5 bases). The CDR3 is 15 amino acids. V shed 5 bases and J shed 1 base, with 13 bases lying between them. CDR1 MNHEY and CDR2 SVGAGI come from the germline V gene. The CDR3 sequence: CASSTFGSRTDTQYF. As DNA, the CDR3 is TGTGCCAGCAGTACCTTTGGGAGCCGCACAGATACGCAGTATTTT.

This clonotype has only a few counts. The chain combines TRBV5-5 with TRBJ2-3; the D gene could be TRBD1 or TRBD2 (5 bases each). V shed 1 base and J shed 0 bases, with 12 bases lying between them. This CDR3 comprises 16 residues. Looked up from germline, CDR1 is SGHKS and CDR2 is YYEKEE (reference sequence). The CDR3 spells CASSLYGTSSTDTQYF. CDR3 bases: TGTGCCAGCAGCTTGTACGGGACGTCTAGCACAGATACGCAGTATTTT.

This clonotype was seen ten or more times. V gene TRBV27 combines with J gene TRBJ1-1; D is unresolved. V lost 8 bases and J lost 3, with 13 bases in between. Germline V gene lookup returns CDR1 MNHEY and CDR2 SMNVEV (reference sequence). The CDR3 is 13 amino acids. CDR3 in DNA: TGTGCCAGCCGCCGCTCCGGGGACACTGAAGCTTTCTTT. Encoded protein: CASRRSGDTEAFF.

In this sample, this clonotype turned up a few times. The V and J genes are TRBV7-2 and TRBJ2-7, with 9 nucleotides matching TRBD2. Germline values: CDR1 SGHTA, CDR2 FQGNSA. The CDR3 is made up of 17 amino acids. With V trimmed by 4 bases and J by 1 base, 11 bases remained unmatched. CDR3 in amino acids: CASSSELASGRSYEQYF. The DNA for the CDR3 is TGTGCCAGCAGCTCAGAGCTGGCCAGCGGGAGGTCCTACGAGCAGTACTTC.

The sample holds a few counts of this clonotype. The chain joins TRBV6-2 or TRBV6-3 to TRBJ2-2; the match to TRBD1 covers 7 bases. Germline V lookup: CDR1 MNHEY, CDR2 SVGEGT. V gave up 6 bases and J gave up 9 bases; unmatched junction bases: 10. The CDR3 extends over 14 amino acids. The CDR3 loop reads CASSPPRGTRELFF. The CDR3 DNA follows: TGTGCCAGCAGCCCCCCCAGGGGGACGAGGGAGCTGTTTTTT.

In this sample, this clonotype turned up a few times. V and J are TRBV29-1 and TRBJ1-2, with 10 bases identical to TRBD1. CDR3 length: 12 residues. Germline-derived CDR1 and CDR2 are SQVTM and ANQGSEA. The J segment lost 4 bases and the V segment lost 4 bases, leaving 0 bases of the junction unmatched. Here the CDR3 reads CSVGQGAYGYTF. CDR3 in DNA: TGCAGCGTTGGACAGGGGGCCTATGGCTACACCTTC.

For the CDR3, the DNA is TGTGCCACCAGCAGAGCCAGGGGAGGAGCAGATACGCAGTATTTT. This gives the protein CATSRARGGADTQYF. The chain links TRBV15 to TRBJ2-3; D tentatively reads TRBD1 or TRBD2 (6 bases each). CDR1 is LNHNV and CDR2 is YYDKDF in the germline V gene (reference sequence). CDR3 length: 15 residues. Trimming removed 1 base from V and 4 bases from J, with 12 bases in between.

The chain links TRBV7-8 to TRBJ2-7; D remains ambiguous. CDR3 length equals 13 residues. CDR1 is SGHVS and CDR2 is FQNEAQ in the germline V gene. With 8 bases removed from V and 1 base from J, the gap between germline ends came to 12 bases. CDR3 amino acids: CASGRGRSYEQYF. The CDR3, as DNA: TGTGCCAGCGGCCGCGGACGGTCCTACGAGCAGTACTTC. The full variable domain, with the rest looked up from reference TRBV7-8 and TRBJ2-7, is GAGVSQSPRYKVAKRGQDVALRCDPISGHVSLFWYQQALGQGPEFLTYFQNEAQLDKSGLPSDRFFAERPEGSVSTLKIQRTQQEDSAVYLCASGRGRSYEQYFGPGTRLTVT.

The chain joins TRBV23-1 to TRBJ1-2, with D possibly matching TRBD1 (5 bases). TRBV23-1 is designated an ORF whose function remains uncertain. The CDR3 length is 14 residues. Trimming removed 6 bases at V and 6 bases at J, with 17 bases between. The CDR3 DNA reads TGCGCCAGCAGCCCTCCGGAGGGGCAGGATGGCTACACCTTC. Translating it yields CASSPPEGQDGYTF.

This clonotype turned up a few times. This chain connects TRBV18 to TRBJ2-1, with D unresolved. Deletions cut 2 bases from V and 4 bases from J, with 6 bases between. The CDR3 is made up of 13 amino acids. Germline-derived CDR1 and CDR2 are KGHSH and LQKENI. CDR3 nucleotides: TGTGCCAGCTCACCAAACTCTTACAATGAGCAGTTCTTC. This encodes CASSPNSYNEQFF.

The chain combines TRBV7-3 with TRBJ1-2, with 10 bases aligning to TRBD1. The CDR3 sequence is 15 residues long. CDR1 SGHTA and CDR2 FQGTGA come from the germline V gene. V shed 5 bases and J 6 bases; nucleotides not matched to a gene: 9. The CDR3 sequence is CASSVDRGQTHGYTF. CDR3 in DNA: TGTGCCAGCAGCGTAGACAGGGGGCAAACTCATGGCTACACCTTC.

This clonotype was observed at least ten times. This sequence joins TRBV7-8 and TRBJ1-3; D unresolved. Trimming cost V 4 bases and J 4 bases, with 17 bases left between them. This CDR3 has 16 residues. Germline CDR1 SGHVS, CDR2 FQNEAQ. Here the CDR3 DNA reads TGTGCCAGCAGCTCGTGGCGGCCCAAGATGGGAAACACCATATATTTT. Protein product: CASSSWRPKMGNTIYF. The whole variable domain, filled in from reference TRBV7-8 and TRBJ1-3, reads GAGVSQSPRYKVAKRGQDVALRCDPISGHVSLFWYQQALGQGPEFLTYFQNEAQLDKSGLPSDRFFAERPEGSVSTLKIQRTQQEDSAVYLCASSSWRPKMGNTIYFGEGSWLTVV.

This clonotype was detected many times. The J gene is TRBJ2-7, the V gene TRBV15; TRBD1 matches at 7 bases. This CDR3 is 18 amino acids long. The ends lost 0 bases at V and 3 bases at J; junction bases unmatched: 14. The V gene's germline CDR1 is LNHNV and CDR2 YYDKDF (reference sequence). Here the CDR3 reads CATSRDLRDRDSNYEQYF. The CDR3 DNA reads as TGTGCCACCAGCAGAGATCTTCGGGACAGAGATAGCAACTACGAGCAGTACTTC.

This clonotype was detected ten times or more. The CDR3 reads CASSLMGDWTAQETQYF. CDR3 DNA: TGTGCCAGCAGCCTAATGGGAGATTGGACAGCCCAAGAGACCCAGTACTTC. This chain uses TRBV7-6 with TRBJ2-5; D is perhaps TRBD1 (6 bases). Germline CDR1 and CDR2: SGHVS and FNYEAQ. V was trimmed by 5 bases and J by 1 base, leaving 20 bases between them. This CDR3 has 17 amino acids. The whole variable domain, remainder taken from reference TRBV7-6 and TRBJ2-5, is GAGVSQSPRYKVTKRGQDVALRCDPISGHVSLYWYRQALGQGPEFLTYFNYEAQQDKSGLPNDRFSAERPEGSISTLTIQRTEQRDSAMYRCASSLMGDWTAQETQYFGPGTRLLVL.

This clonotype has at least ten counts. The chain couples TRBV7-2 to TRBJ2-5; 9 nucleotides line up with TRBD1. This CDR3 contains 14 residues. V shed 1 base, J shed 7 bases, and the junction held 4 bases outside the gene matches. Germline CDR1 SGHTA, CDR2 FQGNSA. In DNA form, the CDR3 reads TGTGCCAGCAGCTTAGACACAGGGGGCCGGACCCAGTACTTC. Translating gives CASSLDTGGRTQYF.

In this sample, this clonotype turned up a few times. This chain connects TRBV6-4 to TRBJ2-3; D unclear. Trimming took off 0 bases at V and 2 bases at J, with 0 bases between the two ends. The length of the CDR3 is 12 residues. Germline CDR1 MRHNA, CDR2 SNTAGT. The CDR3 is CASSDSTDTQYF. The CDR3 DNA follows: TGTGCCAGCAGTGACTCCACAGATACGCAGTATTTT.

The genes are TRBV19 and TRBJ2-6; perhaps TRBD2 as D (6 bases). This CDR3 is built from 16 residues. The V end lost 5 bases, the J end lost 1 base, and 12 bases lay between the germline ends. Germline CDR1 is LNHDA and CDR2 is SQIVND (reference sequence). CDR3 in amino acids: CASSSIGGSGANVLTF. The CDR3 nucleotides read TGTGCCAGTAGTTCAATCGGGGGATCTGGGGCCAACGTCCTGACTTTC.

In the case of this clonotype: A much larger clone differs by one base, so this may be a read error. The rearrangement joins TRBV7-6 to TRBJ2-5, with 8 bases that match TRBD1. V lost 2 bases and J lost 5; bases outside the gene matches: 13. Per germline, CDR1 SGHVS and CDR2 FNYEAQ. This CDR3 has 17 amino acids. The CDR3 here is CASSLLDRDRSSETQYF. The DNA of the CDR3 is TGTGCCAGCAGCTTACTAGACCGGGACAGGAGCTCGGAGACCCAGTACTTC.

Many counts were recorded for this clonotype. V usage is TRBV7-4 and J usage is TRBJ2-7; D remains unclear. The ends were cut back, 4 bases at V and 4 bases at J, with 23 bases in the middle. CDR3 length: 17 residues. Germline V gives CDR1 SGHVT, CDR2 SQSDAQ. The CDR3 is CASSSYAKTSFYYEQYF. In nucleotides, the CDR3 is TGTGCCAGCAGCTCCTACGCCAAAACATCCTTTTATTACGAGCAGTACTTC.

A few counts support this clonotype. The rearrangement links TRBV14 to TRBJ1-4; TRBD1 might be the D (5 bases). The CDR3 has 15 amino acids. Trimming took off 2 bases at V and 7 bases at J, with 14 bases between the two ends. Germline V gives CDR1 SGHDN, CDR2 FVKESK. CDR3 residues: CASSQHQGAREKLFF. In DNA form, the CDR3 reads TGTGCCAGCAGCCAACATCAAGGGGCGCGTGAAAAACTGTTTTTT.